The 9 T cell receptor beta chains presented below share a single source sample, sequenced in a study of control samples from healthy donors and cancer patients. Produced via immunoSEQ multiplex PCR; TCRdb's table is partial and in-frame only. The table shows roughly 76,000 clones, with 94% occurring only once. Sequences were obtained from blood. Every receptor here comes from a woman between 40 and 50 years old in good health.

The chain recombines TRBV6-1 with TRBJ1-4; D is unresolved. The V gene's germline CDR1 is MNHNS and CDR2 SASEGT. The CDR3 extends over 15 amino acids. V was shortened by 2 bases and J by 3 bases, with 10 bases between the two germline ends. The CDR3 loop reads CASSENAGANEKLFF. CDR3 DNA: TGTGCCAGCAGTGAAAACGCGGGTGCTAATGAAAAACTGTTTTTT.

This chain connects TRBV7-2 to TRBJ2-7; no clear D gene. Per the germline V gene, CDR1 is SGHTA and CDR2 is FQGNSA. Between the trimmed V and J ends, which lost 2 bases and 0 bases, there was a span of 11 bases. The CDR3 runs 15 residues. The chain's CDR3 is CASSLSVIPSYEQYF. The CDR3 DNA reads TGTGCCAGCAGCTTATCCGTCATACCCTCCTACGAGCAGTACTTC.

This rearrangement joins TRBV5-1 to TRBJ2-5; 7 positions match TRBD1. The J segment lost 5 bases and the V segment lost 1 base, leaving 5 bases of the junction unmatched. The CDR3 spans 14 residues. CDR1 and CDR2 (germline): SGHRS, YFSETQ. The CDR3, as DNA: TGCGCCAGCAGCTTGAGGGGGCGCACGGAGACCCAGTACTTC. This gives the protein CASSLRGRTETQYF.

The rearrangement uses TRBV11-3 and TRBJ1-6; no definite D call. Germline V gene lookup returns CDR1 SGHNT and CDR2 YENEEA. V was pared by 1 base and J by 8 bases, with 6 bases between. CDR3 length: 13 residues. The CDR3 sequence is CASSLAGDSPLHF. The CDR3 region has the DNA TGTGCCAGCAGCTTAGCCGGGGATTCACCCCTCCACTTT.

The chain links TRBV7-2 to TRBJ1-1; D is uncertain. This CDR3 has 12 residues. V was trimmed by 0 bases and J by 6 bases, leaving 5 bases between them. The germline V gene has CDR1 SGHTA and CDR2 FQGNSA. The CDR3 sequence is CASSLAGSEAFF. The CDR3 DNA follows: TGTGCCAGCAGCTTAGCAGGTTCTGAAGCTTTCTTT.

The chain has TRBV6-1 and TRBJ1-5; 7 positions match TRBD1. Germline V CDR1 and CDR2: MNHNS, SASEGT. The CDR3 is 13 amino acids. Losses at the gene ends were 3 bases for V and 4 bases for J; bases not matched to a gene: 0. CDR3 coding DNA: TGTGCCAGCAGTGAGGACAGGAATCAGCCCCAGCATTTT. Its translation is CASSEDRNQPQHF.

This clone showed up just once. This CDR3 is CASSGTLSTDTQYF. The CDR3 DNA reads TGTGCCAGCAGCGGGACACTTAGCACAGATACGCAGTATTTT. The gene calls are TRBV5-6 and TRBJ2-3; the D gene is possibly TRBD1 (6 bases). The CDR3 has 14 amino acids. The germline V and J ends were trimmed by 4 bases and 0 bases, with 9 bases remaining between them. Germline V CDR1 and CDR2: SGHDT, YYEEEE.

The chain joins TRBV27 to TRBJ2-1, with D possibly matching TRBD2 (6 bases). The length of the CDR3 is 14 residues. Germline assignment: CDR1 MNHEY and CDR2 SMNVEV (reference sequence). The ends were cut back, 5 bases at V and 6 bases at J, with 14 bases in the middle. The CDR3 reads CASSGQGLGNEQFF. CDR3 nucleotide sequence: TGTGCCAGCAGTGGGCAGGGACTGGGCAATGAGCAGTTCTTC.

The table lists this clone with a count of one. The V gene is TRBV5-1, the J gene TRBJ2-7, with 7 bases aligning to TRBD1. J lost 2 bases, V lost 4 bases, and 6 bases had no gene match. The CDR3 runs to 14 residues. Germline values: CDR1 SGHRS, CDR2 YFSETQ. Written as DNA, the CDR3 is TGCGCCAGCAGCAAGAGGGACAGACCCTACGAGCAGTACTTC. Its translation is CASSKRDRPYEQYF.